This T cell receptor beta chain was recorded in a study of T cell responses to AZD1222 COVID-19 vaccine. V lost 1 base, J lost 2 bases, and 9 bases lay in between. The CDR3 sequence is 15 residues long. CDR1 SGHVS and CDR2 FQNEAQ come from the germline V gene. The table lists this clone with a count of one. The antigen remains undetermined. Analysis merged second doses at about 4 or about 12 weeks. Using immunoSEQ multiplex PCR, the repertoire was profiled, and TCRdb retains in-frame clones only, with some absent. Found here are roughly 150,000 clones, approximately 87% of them singletons; the top ten hold approximately 1.8%. General observations from the study: Reportedly, nearly half the spike-specific TCRs target unmutated variant regions. Increased Spike-specific TCR breadth and depth were observed after two AZD1222 doses. Baseline serology detected seropositivity in only six or seven AZD1222 recipients.

This chain links TRBV7-8 with TRBJ1-3; D perhaps matches TRBD1 (5 bases). The sequencing here drew on peripheral blood, taken 28 days after the second AZD1222 dose. This TCR came from an adult who received the AZD1222 COVID-19 vaccine. CDR3 amino acids: CASSLVGQTGNTIYF. As DNA, the CDR3 is TGTGCCAGCAGCTTAGTCGGACAAACTGGAAACACCATATATTTT.